This T cell receptor beta chain was identified during a study of blood T cell repertoires in COVID-19. Study-level information: COVID-19 samples, acute and convalescent, were from the United States, Italy and Spain. PBMCs, B-cell-depleted T cells, or T cells were the source of the cDNA or gDNA that made up the material.

Original handling: It was from reference gene primer amplification that nucleated cell counts were estimated. Using immunoSEQ multiplex PCR, the repertoire was profiled, and TCRdb retains in-frame clones only, with some absent. The V and J calls and clone size are taken from that table; D and trimming were inferred from the DNA. This table has 68,000 or so clones, about 88% appearing once. Trimming cost V 4 bases and J 3 bases, with 22 bases left between them. The CDR3 is 17 amino acids. Germline V gene lookup returns CDR1 LNHDA and CDR2 SQIVND (reference sequence). The receptor's source is a man aged 70-80 years with active or convalescent COVID-19. The gene calls are TRBV19 and TRBJ2-7; D may be TRBD2 (7 bases). The specimen sequenced was peripheral blood. CDR3 nucleotide sequence: TGTGCCAGTAGTAAACGTTTATTGGGGGGGCCGATCTACGAGCAGTACTTC. This translates into CASSKRLLGGPIYEQYF.